These 29 T cell receptor beta chains share one sample of origin, sequenced in a study of CD8 T cells in ankylosing spondylitis (dated by TCRdb to about 2017). The library was generated by 5' RACE. Sequencing took place on an Illumina HiSeq 2500. TCRdb handled the public reads itself, with Q25 trimming in fastp and clone calling in MiXCR, and kept productive beta chains. One record per CDR3 amino acid sequence lists the most common genes and DNA. This sample is represented by around 100,000 distinct CDR3 sequences; approximately 25% of them were singletons. The top ten constitute 10% to 15% of the sample. What was sequenced was synovial fluid, either unsorted or a sorted T cell fraction (not recorded which). The receptors shown here come from a male donor with ankylosing spondylitis.

This clonotype was detected a few times. The V gene is TRBV15, the J gene TRBJ1-4, with D perhaps TRBD1 (5 bases). The CDR3 totals 12 residues. The ends were cut back, 0 bases at V and 12 bases at J, with 8 bases in the middle. Germline CDR1 and CDR2: LNHNV and YYDKDF (reference sequence). CDR3 loop: CATSRDWGELFF. CDR3 DNA: TGTGCCACCAGCAGAGATTGGGGGGAACTGTTTTTT.

The chain recombines TRBV5-1 with TRBJ1-1; a weak D match, TRBD1 (5 bases). The V end lost 4 bases, the J end lost 0 bases, and 10 bases lay between the germline ends. Germline CDR1 SGHRS, CDR2 YFSETQ. This CDR3 contains 14 residues. CDR3 nucleotides: TGCGCCAGCAGCGTACAGGAGATGAACACTGAAGCTTTCTTT. This encodes CASSVQEMNTEAFF.

This clonotype was detected only a few times. J is TRBJ2-1 and V is TRBV5-5; 9 bases match TRBD2. Per the germline V gene, CDR1 is SGHKS and CDR2 is YYEKEE (reference sequence). CDR3 length: 16 amino acids. V shed 2 bases, J shed 3 bases, and the junction held 6 bases outside the gene matches. CDR3 sequence (DNA): TGTGCCAGCAGCTTATTAAAGACTAGCGGCTACAATGAGCAGTTCTTC. This gives the protein CASSLLKTSGYNEQFF.

The J gene is TRBJ2-5, the V gene TRBV7-8; D gene unclear. This CDR3 has 14 amino acids. The germline V gene has CDR1 SGHVS and CDR2 FQNEAQ. The V end lost 2 bases, the J end lost 10 bases, and 17 bases lay between the germline ends. Here the CDR3 reads CASSLKETENVQYF. The CDR3 nucleotides read TGTGCCAGCAGCTTAAAGGAGACGGAGAATGTCCAGTACTTC.

The chain couples TRBV11-3 to TRBJ2-5, with TRBD2 matching over 9 bases. CDR1 and CDR2 (germline): SGHNT, YENEEA. CDR3 length: 17 residues. Losses at the gene ends were 4 bases for V and 6 bases for J; bases not matched to a gene: 15. CDR3 DNA sequence: TGTGCCAGCAGCTCAGATGGTCGGGGACTAGCAGGGAAGACCCAGTACTTC. The encoded protein is CASSSDGRGLAGKTQYF.

V is TRBV7-8 and J is TRBJ2-1, with a weak D call TRBD2 (6 bases). Germline assignment: CDR1 SGHVS and CDR2 FQNEAQ. CDR3 size: 15 residues. The germline V and J ends were trimmed by 1 base and 0 bases, with 7 bases remaining between them. CDR3 amino acids: CASSLGGVSYNEQFF. DNA of the CDR3: TGTGCCAGCAGCTTAGGGGGGGTCTCCTACAATGAGCAGTTCTTC.

The V and J genes are TRBV6-1 and TRBJ2-3, with D unresolved. The CDR3 length is 13 residues. V was clipped by 8 bases and J by 1 base, with 10 bases between them. The germline V gene has CDR1 MNHNS and CDR2 SASEGT. In nucleotides, the CDR3 is TGTGCCAGCTCTCTAGAACGCACAGATACGCAGTATTTT. Translating it yields CASSLERTDTQYF.

A few counts support this clonotype. V usage is TRBV27 and J usage is TRBJ2-1, with D uncertain. There are 14 residues in the CDR3. Trimming pared 6 bases from V and 4 bases from J, leaving 13 bases between. The germline gives CDR1 MNHEY, CDR2 SMNVEV (reference sequence). CDR3 amino acids: CASSKERRYNEQFF. The CDR3 DNA is TGTGCCAGCAGCAAAGAACGACGATACAATGAGCAGTTCTTC.

The sample holds a few counts of this clonotype. The V and J genes are TRBV10-3 and TRBJ2-1, with D uncertain. The CDR3 contains 14 residues. Germline V lookup: CDR1 ENHRY, CDR2 SYGVKD. Trimming removed 10 bases at V and 0 bases at J, with 13 bases between. The CDR3 sequence is CATRPRSSYNEQFF. The CDR3 DNA is TGTGCCACCCGGCCCCGGAGCTCCTACAATGAGCAGTTCTTC.

CDR3 nucleotides: TGTGCCAGCAGCTTAGGCAAGGGTTTCGATCGTGACGAGCAGTACGTC. Protein sequence: CASSLGKGFDRDEQYV. This chain links TRBV13 with TRBJ2-7; D is ambiguous. Germline CDR1 and CDR2: PRHDT and FYEKMQ (reference sequence). Trimming took 0 bases from V and 5 from J, leaving 17 bases between them. CDR3 length: 16 residues.

The chain uses TRBV10-2 and TRBJ2-2; D gene unclear. Looked up from germline, CDR1 is WSHSY and CDR2 is SAAADI. This CDR3 comprises 14 residues. V lost 5 bases, J lost 0 bases, and 7 bases lay in between. The CDR3 DNA reads TGCGCCAGCAGTTTCAGTCCGAACACCGGGGAGCTGTTTTTT. Protein: CASSFSPNTGELFF.

This sequence joins TRBV5-8 and TRBJ2-1; 9 nucleotides agree with TRBD2. V shed 1 base, J shed 2 bases, and the junction held 4 bases outside the gene matches. This CDR3 has 16 residues. CDR1 and CDR2 from the germline V gene are SGHTS and YDEGEE. CDR3 DNA sequence: TGTGCCAGCAGCTTGATCGGCGGGAGGGCCTACAATGAGCAGTTCTTC. It yields the protein CASSLIGGRAYNEQFF.

The V and J genes are TRBV20-1 and TRBJ1-1, with a weak D call TRBD1 (5 bases). Germline loops: CDR1 DFQATT, CDR2 SNEGSKA (reference sequence). The CDR3 covers 12 residues. The germline V and J ends were trimmed by 3 bases and 4 bases, with 9 bases remaining between them. In DNA form, the CDR3 reads TGCAGTGCTAGGGGGGACGGCACTGAAGCTTTCTTT. Its protein product is CSARGDGTEAFF.

This clonotype came up a few times. DNA for the CDR3: TGTGCCAGCAGCCAACAGACATTGGGCTATGGCTACACCTTC. Encoded protein: CASSQQTLGYGYTF. The J gene is TRBJ1-2, the V gene TRBV3-1; the D is unclear. The ends were cut back, 2 bases at V and 4 bases at J, with 11 bases in the middle. This CDR3 spans 14 amino acids. The germline V gene has CDR1 LGHDT and CDR2 YNNKEL (reference sequence).

This clonotype has at least ten counts. This chain connects TRBV3-1 to TRBJ2-1, with D possibly being TRBD2 (5 bases). The CDR3 length is 16 residues. Trimming removed 1 base at V and 0 bases at J, with 10 bases between. Germline V lookup: CDR1 LGHDT, CDR2 YNNKEL (reference sequence). This CDR3 is CASSQASSNSYNEQFF. In DNA, the CDR3 is TGTGCCAGCAGCCAAGCCTCTAGCAACTCCTACAATGAGCAGTTCTTC.

The gene calls are TRBV10-3 and TRBJ1-2; D is ambiguous. Deletions cut 0 bases from V and 7 bases from J, with 3 bases between. Germline CDR1 reads ENHRY; CDR2 reads SYGVKD. This CDR3 region has 11 residues. The CDR3 protein is CAISESSGYTF. The CDR3 nucleotides are TGTGCCATCAGTGAGTCAAGTGGCTACACCTTC.

This clonotype has more than one count but fewer than ten. V and J are TRBV20-1 and TRBJ1-1, with a possible D match to TRBD1 (6 bases). Germline CDR1 and CDR2: DFQATT and SNEGSKA (reference sequence). The CDR3 contains 13 residues. Trimming took off 3 bases at V and 3 bases at J, with 11 bases between the two ends. The CDR3 coding sequence is TGCAGTGCTAGGGGGGGCTGGGACACTGAAGCTTTCTTT. Its protein product is CSARGGWDTEAFF.

V and J are TRBV15 and TRBJ2-1; D remains unclear. This CDR3 is built from 14 residues. Germline V gives CDR1 LNHNV, CDR2 YYDKDF (reference sequence). Between the trimmed V and J ends, which lost 0 bases and 12 bases, there was a span of 15 bases. CDR3 coding DNA: TGTGCCACCAGCAGAGACAAGCCCCCTACGTTGCAGTTCTTC. It specifies CATSRDKPPTLQFF.

This chain connects TRBV6-1 to TRBJ1-2; D is possibly TRBD1 (6 bases). V was cut by 5 bases and J by 1 base, with 17 bases left in between. Germline V lookup: CDR1 MNHNS, CDR2 SASEGT. CDR3 length: 16 residues. The DNA of the CDR3 is TGTGCCAGCAGTACCCCCGGGGGGCTGAATAACTATGGCTACACCTTC. Amino acid sequence: CASSTPGGLNNYGYTF.

This clonotype was counted between two and nine times. The DNA of the CDR3 is TGTGCCAGTAGTATAGTTCACGGTGAGGACACTGAAGCTTTCTTT. Translated: CASSIVHGEDTEAFF. The V and J genes are TRBV19 and TRBJ1-1; no clear D. The CDR3 totals 15 residues. Germline CDR1 is LNHDA and CDR2 is SQIVND (reference sequence). V was clipped by 1 base and J by 3 bases, with 12 bases between them.

The genes are TRBV11-2 and TRBJ1-1; weak D call: TRBD1 (6 bases). CDR1 SGHAT and CDR2 FQNNGV come from the germline V gene. V lost 6 bases to trimming and J lost 4 bases, with 12 bases between them. CDR3 length equals 13 residues. The CDR3 nucleotides read TGTGCCAGCAGTTCGGACAGAACCACTGAAGCTTTCTTT. Translated, it gives CASSSDRTTEAFF.

The CDR3 loop is CASKGSFNYGYTF. DNA of the CDR3: TGTGCCAGTAAGGGGAGCTTTAACTATGGCTACACCTTC. The V call is TRBV19, the J call TRBJ1-2; D is perhaps TRBD1 (5 bases). This CDR3 spans 13 amino acids. V lost 7 bases to trimming and J lost 1 base, with 10 bases between them. In germline, CDR1 is LNHDA, CDR2 SQIVND (reference sequence).

This chain uses TRBV5-1 with TRBJ2-2; 7 positions agree with TRBD1. The J segment lost 5 bases and the V segment lost 0 bases, leaving 10 bases of the junction unmatched. Germline CDR1 SGHRS, CDR2 YFSETQ. This CDR3 is built from 17 residues. Written as DNA, the CDR3 is TGCGCCAGCAGCTTGGCCCCGGGGACAGAAAGGACCGGGGAGCTGTTTTTT. Residues: CASSLAPGTERTGELFF.

The chain has TRBV12-3 or TRBV12-4 and TRBJ2-7, with no clear D. CDR3 length: 14 amino acids. Trimming shortened V by 1 base and J by 1 base, and 8 bases separated the two germline ends. The CDR3 bases are TGTGCCAGCAGTTTAGTGGGCGGTTCCTACGAGCAGTACTTC. Translating it yields CASSLVGGSYEQYF.

The chain employs TRBV3-1 and TRBJ2-2, with 8 bases aligning to TRBD2. The CDR3 loop spans 14 amino acids. Unmatched junction bases numbered 6, after V lost 3 bases and J lost 9 bases. Germline V gene data show CDR1 as LGHDT and CDR2 as YNNKEL (reference sequence). The CDR3 region has the DNA TGTGCCAGCAGCCAGATAGCGGGACAAAGGGAGCTGTTTTTT. It translates to CASSQIAGQRELFF.

This chain joins TRBV20-1 and TRBJ1-1; D may be TRBD1 (5 bases). Germline CDR1 is DFQATT and CDR2 is SNEGSKA (reference sequence). V lost 6 bases and J 5 bases, leaving 16 bases between the germline ends. CDR3 length equals 13 residues. CDR3 region: CSAGDYKGTEAFF. CDR3 DNA: TGCAGTGCAGGGGACTACAAGGGGACTGAAGCTTTCTTT.

This clonotype was detected many times. The J gene is TRBJ2-1, the V gene TRBV12-3 or TRBV12-4; no reliable D call. Trimming shortened V by 7 bases and J by 2 bases, and 18 bases separated the two germline ends. The CDR3 has 16 residues. CDR3 DNA: TGTGCCAGCACCGTAATGGACGGACGAACCTACAATGAGCAGTTCTTC. Protein: CASTVMDGRTYNEQFF.

This chain connects TRBV21-1 to TRBJ2-5; TRBD1, as called in the table, went unchecked against the DNA. TRBV21-1 is a pseudogene. This CDR3 is built from 15 residues. The CDR3 protein is CASSKAPGIGETQYF. Written as DNA, the CDR3 is TGTGCCAGCAGCAAAGCTCCAGGGATCGGAGAGACCCAGTACTTC.

Only a few counts were recorded for this clonotype. This sequence joins TRBV10-2 and TRBJ2-3; tentatively, D is TRBD1 or TRBD2 (5 bases each). Trimming stripped 6 bases from V and 0 bases from J, with 13 bases between. This CDR3 is built from 15 residues. CDR1 is WSHSY, CDR2 SAAADI, per germline. The CDR3 nucleotides read TGCGCCAGCAGGATGGGACCGACTAGCACAGATACGCAGTATTTT. This translates into CASRMGPTSTDTQYF.